Listed below are T cell receptor beta chains from one sample, sequenced in a study of CD8 T cells in Susac syndrome. Using its own MiXCR run on the immunoSEQ multiplex PCR reads, TCRdb lists one record per CDR3 protein. The sample lists around 200,000 distinct CDR3 sequences, around 93% seen once, with 0.082% in the top ten. Sample: CD4+ T cells from PBMCs. The receptors shown here come from a human donor with multiple sclerosis. Each CDR3 is given with its conserved first and last residue. D genes are given only for firm matches.

j_gene,v_gene,d_gene,CDR3nt,CDR3aa
TRBJ2-7,TRBV6-5,.,TGTGCCAGCAGTTACCCACCGGGGTACGAGCAGTACTTC,CASSYPPGYEQYF
TRBJ1-4,TRBV20-1,.,TGCAGTGCTAGGATCCCCCTGGGGGCTAATGAAAAACTGTTTTTT,CSARIPLGANEKLFF
TRBJ2-1,TRBV18,TRBD2,TGTGCCAGCTCACCAGTTGGCTTAGCGGGGTCCGGTGAGCAGTTCTTC,CASSPVGLAGSGEQFF
TRBJ1-5,TRBV7-9,.,TGTGCCAGCAGTACTATCCGTCAGCCCCAGCATTTT,CASSTIRQPQHF
TRBJ2-7,TRBV3-1,.,TGTGCCAGCAGCCAATACAGGTACATCTCCTACGAGCAGTACTTC,CASSQYRYISYEQYF
TRBJ2-7,TRBV3-1,TRBD2,TGTGCCAGCAGCCAAGATCTAGCGGGGGCCGAGCAGTACTTC,CASSQDLAGAEQYF
TRBJ1-2,TRBV18,TRBD1,TGTGCCAGCTCCTTCAATACAGGGGACCCACTTGGCTACACCTTC,CASSFNTGDPLGYTF
TRBJ2-5,TRBV20-1,TRBD2,TGCAGTGCTAGTTTTAACGGGGGGGCGCCCCAAGAGACCCAGTACTTC,CSASFNGGAPQETQYF
TRBJ1-3,TRBV2,.,TGTGCCAGCAGTTACATGGGCTCTGGAAACACCATATATTTT,CASSYMGSGNTIYF
TRBJ1-2,TRBV7-2,TRBD1,TGTGCCAGCAGTCACCCGGGACAGGGAAACTATGGCTACACCTTC,CASSHPGQGNYGYTF
TRBJ2-3,TRBV29-1,TRBD2,TGCAGCGTTGAAGGTAGCGGGGGCACAGATACGCAGTATTTT,CSVEGSGGTDTQYF
TRBJ1-2,TRBV29-1,.,TGCAGAGCCACCGCGGACCGGACTAACTATGGCTACACCTTC,CRATADRTNYGYTF
TRBJ1-6,TRBV3-1,.,TGTGCCAGCAGCCAAGGGGCCCGCGGTTCACCCCTCCACTTT,CASSQGARGSPLHF
TRBJ2-1,TRBV7-2,.,TGTGCCAGCAGACGACAGACCAATGAGCAGTTCTTC,CASRRQTNEQFF
TRBJ2-1,TRBV29-1,TRBD2,TGCAGCCCTAGACTAGCGGGGGGATACAATGAGCAGTTCTTC,CSPRLAGGYNEQFF
TRBJ1-1,TRBV27,TRBD1,TGTGCCAGCAGTCCCCGCCGGGGACAGGGAACTTTCTTT,CASSPRRGQGTFF
TRBJ2-3,TRBV30,TRBD2,TGTGCCTGGAGTTCAAGCGGGGGGGGCGATACGCAGTATTTT,CAWSSSGGGDTQYF